The entry that follows covers one TCR beta chain sequence. The antigen it recognizes is unknown. Base qualities are not at hand, and no much larger clone is one base apart. The cohort was made up of several hundred healthy bone marrow donors. At the time of sampling, all cohort members were nominally healthy, though unrecorded immune exposures were likely present. The donor tested CMV seronegative and was one of the 352 seronegative cohort members. A peripheral blood sample was provided by each donor, and peripheral blood mononuclear cells were used for TCR beta sequencing. Genomic DNA extraction from the blood cell samples was performed with the Qiagen DNeasy Blood Extraction Kit. These data belong to a study of cytomegalovirus exposure and HLA in healthy donors (dated by TCRdb to the late 2010s). Study-wide context: An earlier analysis of under 600 of the donors reported 250 to 300 Gb of sequence data and 120 million or so unique TCR beta sequences from approximately 180 million T cells. Approximately 300 gigabases of sequencing data and around 80 million unique TCR sequences made up an early release that covered some 640 HLA-typed donors. The genetic ancestry cluster associated with self-reported Caucasian donors included about 84% of the approximately 410 genotyped donors. The study aimed to test whether cataloging public T cell receptors could reveal signatures of past pathogen exposure. The T cell repertoires of several hundred subjects were profiled by immunosequencing and related to cytomegalovirus serostatus. In addition to the first cohort of about 650 subjects, a separate validation cohort of some 120 different subjects was used. To predict cytomegalovirus infection status, the study combined high-throughput TCR immunosequencing, statistical association of individual TCRs with disease status, and machine learning. A later analysis re-analyzed previously published TCR beta repertoires from roughly 690 donors and added high-resolution HLA genotyping to study TCR occurrence patterns. Rather than using new phenotypic data, the later analysis identified candidate immune exposures from TCR beta sequences and from how often those sequences occurred across donors. In an earlier analysis of several hundred of the donors, high-throughput TCR beta sequencing was used to judge whether each TCR beta V gene segment behaved as functional or pseudogenic. Donor age, sex, ethnicity and CMV serostatus were compiled alongside the repertoire data. A later genetic analysis used genome-wide SNP genotypes for about three fifths of the roughly 700 donors, treating that subset as a discovery cohort. Every discovery cohort repertoire had been produced on one sequencing platform. HLA typing included class I and class II loci at four-digit resolution. The number of typed donors differed by locus: about 620-640 for A, B, C, DRB1 and DQB1; approximately 540 for DQA1; fewer than 610 for DPA1; and roughly 470 for DPB1. Four to six DR-DQ haplotypes were handled as single units for association and clustering, since linkage in the cohort was strong. Among some 400 genotyped donors of the cohort, an average of about 240,000 unique TCR beta nucleotide sequences was sequenced per donor, of which roughly 18% were non-productive.

Broader findings and caveats from the paper: In a later genetic analysis, a missense DCLRE1C variant was associated with V-gene and J-gene trimming of TCR beta chains, and the association was replicated in an independent cohort. In a later analysis, HLA-associated TCR beta chains showed more clonal expansion and lower generation probabilities than non-associated chains that were equally common. Because the 87-base-pair reads could not distinguish some IMGT-functional V segments, including TRBV6-2 and TRBV6-3, those segments were excluded. The only immune exposure information available for the cohort was CMV serostatus. Most TCR sequences were observed very rarely across donors, whereas some public TCRs were present in many individuals. Because HLA typing was missing for some donors at each locus, association tests included only the typed subset. Only TCR beta chains were sequenced in this cohort, and the absence of alpha or paired-chain data limited detectable features. Cytomegalovirus status was reported to be diagnosed by the classifier with high specificity and sensitivity in both the original and validation cohorts. When HLA alleles, especially DR and DQ, strongly co-occurred, TCR associations were difficult to assign to individual alleles. A further reported finding was that TCR beta sequences accurately predicted the HLA-A and HLA-B alleles for most subjects in the first cohort. In a later analysis, 16,951 TCR beta sequences were associated with specific HLA alleles at a false discovery rate of 0.05. A few of the identified cytomegalovirus-associated TCR beta chains were confirmed in vitro to be specific for cytomegalovirus antigens. Several of the top co-occurrence clusters appeared to be linked to parvovirus B19, influenza, CMV and Epstein-Barr virus, according to a later analysis. In a later analysis, TCR association rates were found to vary across HLA loci, with the most associated TCRs seen for DRB1 alleles and the fewest for HLA-C alleles. The authors suggested that the approach could potentially be generalized to other disease states and immunological phenotypes. Most CMV-associated TCR beta chains appeared to be HLA-restricted in a later analysis, and the HLA associations seemed to be driven largely by CMV exposure. According to a later genetic analysis, donors in an Asian-associated ancestry cluster had fewer N-insertions in productive TCRs than the approximately 670-donor mean. In an earlier analysis of more than 450 of the donors, most TCR beta V segments were observed in productive rearrangements about 90% or about 30% of the time, broadly matching IMGT annotations. The earlier analysis of some 560 of the donors excluded some 15 rarely observed V segments, including chromosome 9 orphons, because counts were too low. Sequencing depth was assumed to be roughly uniform across donors in the presence/absence analyses, though that assumption may not hold. A cluster of highly shared sequence variants was judged likely to be a technical artifact of the sequencing pipeline. The study listed 164 TCR beta chains as associated with cytomegalovirus. Linkage disequilibrium might explain the correlated functional status among segregating V segments, but an unknown experimental factor could not be excluded.

Libraries were prepared through the immunoSEQ multiplex PCR assay. For the multiplex PCR, a mixture combining 60 forward primers for TCR Vbeta segments and 13 reverse primers for TCR Jbeta segments was used. The CDR3 region of rearranged TCR beta genes was amplified from genomic DNA by a multiplex PCR assay. The Illumina HiSeq System was used to sequence the amplified TCR beta libraries as 87-base-pair reads. As for the authors' bioinformatics: Across the 670 or so repertoires, a later analysis counted roughly 84 million unique TCR beta chains, roughly 11 million of which were shared by at least two donors. A nearest-neighbor algorithm error-corrected the raw reads and collapsed the reads into unique sequences, merging closely related sequences to remove PCR and sequencing errors. CDR3 sequences were aligned to IMGT reference sequences to assign V, D and J gene segments. Each retained sequence needed at least a six-nucleotide match to both a V gene segment and a J gene segment. Rearrangements were called productive when the CDR3 lacked stop codons and stayed in frame with V and J; all others were non-productive. Following IMGT convention, CDR3 was defined as the stretch from the second conserved V-encoded cysteine up to the conserved J-encoded phenylalanine. The earlier analysis of fewer than 750 of the donors excluded sequences that lacked an unambiguous match to a single V gene segment. In an earlier analysis of several hundred of the donors, V segments were called functional above 56.7% productive rearrangements and were called segregating when the between-donor standard deviation exceeded 5%. A statistical classification framework was built for diagnosing cytomegalovirus status from the catalog of TCR beta chain sequences. In a later analysis, TCR nucleotide sequences were compared against IMGT/GENE-DB human TR gene sequences so that V and J genes could be assigned. The TCRdist pipeline was used in a later analysis to assign CDR3 sequences and most-parsimonious VDJ recombination scenarios. A later analysis defined each TCR beta chain by its CDR3 amino acid sequence plus V-gene family, and excluded reads lacking a unique V-gene family. In a later analysis, around 600 highly shared, low-generation-probability nucleotide sequences were removed to address suspected cross-contamination and a sequencing artifact. A later analysis calculated a clonal expansion index for each public chain from normalized within-repertoire ranks of inferred template counts. A later analysis computed generation probabilities with a VDJ recombination model fitted to out-of-frame rearrangements, and checked the results against IGoR. In a later analysis, hypergeometric tests were used to score TCR-TCR, TCR-HLA and TCR-CMV co-occurrence, with a repertoire-size bias correction applied to TCR pairs. A later analysis estimated false discovery rates by permuting HLA or CMV assignments 20 times. In a later analysis, co-occurring TCRs were grouped using DBSCAN, with TCRdist sequence similarity added in when clustering inside HLA-allele-positive subsets. Repertoires with fewer than 30,000 or more than 120,000 public chains, plus five repertoires with anomalous nucleotide sharing, were excluded from co-occurrence clustering. Here the immuneACCESS table is served through TCRdb, limited to in-frame sequences with V and J called. Missing clones are a known gap in these copies; in checked studies unresolved V genes cover under half, and the rest lacks a known reason. For V, J and clone size, that table is used; D and trimming come from the DNA. In all, the sample holds 150,000 or so clones, and 65% to 80% of those were seen once. Together, the top ten hold 6.5% to 9% of the sample.

From its cysteine to its phenylalanine, the CDR3 spans 14 amino acids. The only DNA kept is the CDR3, 42 bases in frame from the first base. V loses 0 bases, J loses 7 bases, and the germline ends lie 10 bases apart. CDR1 SGHVS and CDR2 FQNEAQ are derived from the germline V gene. The receptor was derived from a man aged 25-45 years in good health and CMV-seronegative. Recombination connected TRBV7-8 to TRBJ2-1; perhaps TRBD2 is the D gene, with 6 bases matching. Source material: PBMCs. The DNA sequence is TGTGCCAGCAGCTTAGCGGGAGGACGAAATGAGCAGTTCTTC. Translated, it reads CASSLAGGRNEQFF.